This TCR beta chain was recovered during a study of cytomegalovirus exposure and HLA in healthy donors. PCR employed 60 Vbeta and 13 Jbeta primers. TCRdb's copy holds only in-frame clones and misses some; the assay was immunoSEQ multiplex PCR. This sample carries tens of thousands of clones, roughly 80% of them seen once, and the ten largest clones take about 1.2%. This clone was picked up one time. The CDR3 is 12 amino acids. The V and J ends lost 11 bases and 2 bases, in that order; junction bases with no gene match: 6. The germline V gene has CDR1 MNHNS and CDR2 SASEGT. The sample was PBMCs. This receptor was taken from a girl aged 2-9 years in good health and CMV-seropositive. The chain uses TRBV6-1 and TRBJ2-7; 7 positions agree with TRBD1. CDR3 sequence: CAGDSGPYEQYF. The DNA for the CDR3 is TGTGCCGGGGACAGCGGACCCTACGAGCAGTACTTC.